A single sample gave rise to the 7 T cell receptor beta chains below, sequenced in a study of T cell responses to AZD1222 COVID-19 vaccine. The repertoire was sequenced with immunoSEQ multiplex PCR; TCRdb's copy has only in-frame clones and lacks some. The table shows about 170,000 clones, with roughly 85% occurring only once. Source: peripheral blood, taken 28 days after the second AZD1222 dose. These receptors came from an adult who received the AZD1222 COVID-19 vaccine.

The rearrangement joins TRBV5-6 to TRBJ1-1; D might be TRBD1 (5 bases). Trimming took 0 bases from V and 1 from J, leaving 13 bases between them. The germline CDR1 and CDR2 sequences are SGHDT and YYEEEE. This CDR3 comprises 16 residues. The CDR3 sequence: CASSLAATGWNTEAFF. In DNA form, the CDR3 reads TGTGCCAGCAGCTTGGCAGCAACAGGATGGAACACTGAAGCTTTCTTT.

The chain links TRBV7-6 to TRBJ2-2; tentatively, D is TRBD2 (7 bases). Germline-derived CDR1 and CDR2 are SGHVS and FNYEAQ. CDR3 length: 17 amino acids. V was clipped by 1 base and J by 3 bases, with 15 bases between them. Written as DNA, the CDR3 is TGTGCCAGCAGCTTAGGGTTCGGGGGGCTCGACACCGGGGAGCTGTTTTTT. The encoded protein is CASSLGFGGLDTGELFF. Full variable domain (remainder filled in from reference TRBV7-6 and TRBJ2-2): GAGVSQSPRYKVTKRGQDVALRCDPISGHVSLYWYRQALGQGPEFLTYFNYEAQQDKSGLPNDRFSAERPEGSISTLTIQRTEQRDSAMYRCASSLGFGGLDTGELFFGEGSRLTVL.

Only a few counts were recorded for this clone. V and J are TRBV6-5 and TRBJ1-1, with no clear D. The CDR3 has 14 residues. V was trimmed by 2 bases and J by 11 bases, leaving 18 bases between them. Per the germline V gene, CDR1 is MNHEY and CDR2 is SVGAGI. The CDR3 bases are TGTGCCAGCAGTTACGAGGCCGGACCCGTGGTGGCTTTCTTT. It is translated as CASSYEAGPVVAFF.

The rearrangement uses TRBV7-9 and TRBJ1-1, with TRBD1 matching over 7 bases. The CDR3 spans 12 residues. V lost 5 bases, J lost 8 bases, and 5 bases stayed unmatched. From germline, CDR1 is SEHNR and CDR2 FQNEAQ (reference sequence). CDR3 sequence: CASSEQGPEAFF. The CDR3 DNA reads as TGTGCCAGCAGCGAACAGGGGCCCGAAGCTTTCTTT.

The chain has TRBV5-1 and TRBJ2-1; 9 bases are shared with TRBD2. The CDR3 is 16 amino acids. V trimming: 0 bases; J trimming: 3 bases; junction bases outside the gene matches: 4. Germline V gene data show CDR1 as SGHRS and CDR2 as YFSETQ. Written as DNA, the CDR3 is TGCGCCAGCAGCTTGGGTCTAGCGGGGCACTACAATGAGCAGTTCTTC. Amino acids: CASSLGLAGHYNEQFF.

The rearrangement links TRBV4-1 to TRBJ2-5; TRBD2 matches 10 bases. CDR3 length: 14 amino acids. CDR1 is MGHRA, CDR2 YSYEKL, per germline. The ends lost 4 bases at V and 2 bases at J; junction bases unmatched: 1. The CDR3 region is CASSLAGGQETQYF. The CDR3 DNA follows: TGCGCCAGCAGCCTAGCGGGGGGACAAGAGACCCAGTACTTC.

The rearrangement links TRBV5-1 to TRBJ2-1, with D perhaps matching TRBD2 (5 bases). Germline CDR1 SGHRS, CDR2 YFSETQ. Trimming cost V 5 bases and J 2 bases, with 11 bases left between them. The CDR3 sequence is 14 residues long. CDR3 DNA: TGCGCCAGCAGAGCGGCTATTACCTACAATGAGCAGTTCTTC. Its translation: CASRAAITYNEQFF.